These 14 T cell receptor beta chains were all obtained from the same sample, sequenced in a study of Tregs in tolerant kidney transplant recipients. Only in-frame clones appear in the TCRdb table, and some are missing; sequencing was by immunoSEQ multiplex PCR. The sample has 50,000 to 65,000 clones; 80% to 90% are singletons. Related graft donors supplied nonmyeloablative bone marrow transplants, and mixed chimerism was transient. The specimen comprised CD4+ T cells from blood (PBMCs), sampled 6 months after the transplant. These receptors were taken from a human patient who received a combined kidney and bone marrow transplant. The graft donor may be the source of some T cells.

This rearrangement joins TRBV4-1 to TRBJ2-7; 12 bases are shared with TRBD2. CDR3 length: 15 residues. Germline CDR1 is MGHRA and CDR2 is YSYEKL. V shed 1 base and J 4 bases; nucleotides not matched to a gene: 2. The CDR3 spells CASSQGGTSGYEQYF. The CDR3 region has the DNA TGCGCCAGCAGCCAAGGCGGGACTAGCGGGTACGAGCAGTACTTC.

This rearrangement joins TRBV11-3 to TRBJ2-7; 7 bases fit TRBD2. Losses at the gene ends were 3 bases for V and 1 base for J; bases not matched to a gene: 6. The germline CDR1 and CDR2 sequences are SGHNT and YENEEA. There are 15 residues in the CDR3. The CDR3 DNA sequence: TGTGCCAGCAGCTTCGGGGCGGGAGTTTCCTACGAGCAGTACTTC. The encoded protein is CASSFGAGVSYEQYF.

CDR3 amino acids: CASSDQGWTEAFF. CDR3 sequence (DNA): TGTGCCAGCAGTGATCAGGGATGGACTGAAGCTTTCTTT. This rearrangement joins TRBV2 to TRBJ1-1; maybe TRBD1 (5 bases). Germline assignment: CDR1 SNHLY and CDR2 FYNNEI. The CDR3 runs 13 residues. V was trimmed by 3 bases and J by 5 bases, leaving 10 bases between them.

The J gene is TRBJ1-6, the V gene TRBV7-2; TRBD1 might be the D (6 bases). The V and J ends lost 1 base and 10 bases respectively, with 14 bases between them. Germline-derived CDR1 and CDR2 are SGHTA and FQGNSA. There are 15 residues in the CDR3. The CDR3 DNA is TGTGCCAGCAGCTTAGTGGCCGGGGGGCGGTCACCCCTCCACTTT. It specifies CASSLVAGGRSPLHF.

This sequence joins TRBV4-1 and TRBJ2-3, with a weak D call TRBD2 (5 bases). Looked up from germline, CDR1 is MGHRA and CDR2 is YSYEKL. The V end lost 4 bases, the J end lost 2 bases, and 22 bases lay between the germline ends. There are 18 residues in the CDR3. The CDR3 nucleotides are TGCGCCAGCAGCCTCGCTCCGTCGGCCGGGGTACACACAGATACGCAGTATTTT. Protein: CASSLAPSAGVHTDTQYF.

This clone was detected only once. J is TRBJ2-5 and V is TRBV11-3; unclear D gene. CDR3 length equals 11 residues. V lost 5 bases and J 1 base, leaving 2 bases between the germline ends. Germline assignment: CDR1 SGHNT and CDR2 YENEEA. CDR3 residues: CASSLQETQYF. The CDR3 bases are TGTGCCAGCAGCCTCCAAGAGACCCAGTACTTC.

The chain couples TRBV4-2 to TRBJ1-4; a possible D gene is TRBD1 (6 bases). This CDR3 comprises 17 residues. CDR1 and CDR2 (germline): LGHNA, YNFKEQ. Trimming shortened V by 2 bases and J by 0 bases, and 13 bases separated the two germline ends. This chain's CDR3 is CASSQLRSGATNEKLFF. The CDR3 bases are TGTGCCAGCAGCCAATTAAGGTCAGGGGCAACTAATGAAAAACTGTTTTTT.

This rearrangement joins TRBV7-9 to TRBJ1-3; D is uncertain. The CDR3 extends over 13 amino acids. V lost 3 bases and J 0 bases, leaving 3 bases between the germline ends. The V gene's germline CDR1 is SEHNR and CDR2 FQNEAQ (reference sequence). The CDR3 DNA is TGTGCCAGCAGCTTCAACTCTGGAAACACCATATATTTT. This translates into CASSFNSGNTIYF. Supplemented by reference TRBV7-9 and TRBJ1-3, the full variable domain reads DTGVSQNPRHKITKRGQNVTFRCDPISEHNRLYWYRQTLGQGPEFLTYFQNEAQLEKSRLLSDRFSAERPKGSFSTLEIQRTEQGDSAMYLCASSFNSGNTIYFGEGSWLTVV.

CDR3 amino acids: CASSLLREGLSEQFF. The CDR3 DNA sequence: TGTGCCAGCAGTTTGTTACGGGAGGGCCTTAGTGAGCAGTTCTTC. This chain uses TRBV27 with TRBJ2-1, with 8 bases lining up with TRBD2. In germline, CDR1 is MNHEY, CDR2 SMNVEV (reference sequence). This CDR3 is built from 15 residues. J lost 9 bases, V lost 3 bases, and 10 bases had no gene match.

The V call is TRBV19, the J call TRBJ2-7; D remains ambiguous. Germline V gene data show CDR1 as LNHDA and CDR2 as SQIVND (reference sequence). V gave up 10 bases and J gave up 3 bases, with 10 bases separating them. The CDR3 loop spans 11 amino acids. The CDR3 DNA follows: TGTGCCACCACGACACACTACGAGCAGTACTTC. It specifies CATTTHYEQYF.

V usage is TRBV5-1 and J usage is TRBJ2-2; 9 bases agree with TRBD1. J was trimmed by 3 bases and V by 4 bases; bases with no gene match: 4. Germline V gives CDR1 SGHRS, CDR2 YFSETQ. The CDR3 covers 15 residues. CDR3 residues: CASSPDRGDTGELFF. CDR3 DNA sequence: TGCGCCAGCAGCCCAGACAGGGGGGACACCGGGGAGCTGTTTTTT.

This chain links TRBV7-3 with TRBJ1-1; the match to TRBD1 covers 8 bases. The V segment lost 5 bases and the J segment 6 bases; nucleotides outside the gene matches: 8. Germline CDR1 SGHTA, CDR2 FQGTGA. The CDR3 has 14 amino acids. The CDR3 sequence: CASSPGQGRAEAFF. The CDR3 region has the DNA TGTGCCAGCAGCCCCGGACAGGGACGTGCTGAAGCTTTCTTT.

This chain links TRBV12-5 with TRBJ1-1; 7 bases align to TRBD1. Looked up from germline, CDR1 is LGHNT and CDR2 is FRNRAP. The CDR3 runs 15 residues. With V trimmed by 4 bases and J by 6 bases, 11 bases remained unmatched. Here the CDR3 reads CASGSILTGYAEAFF. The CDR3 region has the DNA TGTGCTAGTGGTTCGATCCTGACAGGGTACGCTGAAGCTTTCTTT.

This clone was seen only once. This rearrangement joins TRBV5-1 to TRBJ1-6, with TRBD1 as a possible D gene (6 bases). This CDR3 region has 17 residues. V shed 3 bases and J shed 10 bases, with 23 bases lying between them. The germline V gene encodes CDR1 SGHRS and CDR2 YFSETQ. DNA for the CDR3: TGCGCCAGCAGCTATGGGGACAACCCGGGTGGGGACTCACCCCTCCACTTT. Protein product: CASSYGDNPGGDSPLHF.